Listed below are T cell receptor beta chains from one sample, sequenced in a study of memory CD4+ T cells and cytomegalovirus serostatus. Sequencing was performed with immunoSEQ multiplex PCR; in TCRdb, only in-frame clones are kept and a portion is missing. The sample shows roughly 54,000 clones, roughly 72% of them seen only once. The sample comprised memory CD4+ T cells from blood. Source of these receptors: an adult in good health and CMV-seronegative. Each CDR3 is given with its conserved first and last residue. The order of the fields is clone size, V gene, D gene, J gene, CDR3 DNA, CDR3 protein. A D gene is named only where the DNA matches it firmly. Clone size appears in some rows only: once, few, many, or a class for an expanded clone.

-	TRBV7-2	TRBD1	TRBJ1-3	TGTGCCAGCAGCGTTACAGGGGCCTCTGGAAACACCATATATTTT	CASSVTGASGNTIYF
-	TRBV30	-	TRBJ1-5	TGTGCCTGGAGCCCAGACAGGTCTCAGCCCCAGCATTTT	CAWSPDRSQPQHF
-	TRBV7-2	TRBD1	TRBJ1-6	TGTGCCAGCAGCTTAGGACAGGGAGGTTGGTCACCCCTCCACTTT	CASSLGQGGWSPLHF
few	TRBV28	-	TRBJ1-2	TGTGCTTCCGGACCCCATGGCTACACCTTC	CASGPHGYTF
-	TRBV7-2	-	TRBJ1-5	TGTGCCAGCAGCCCGTCAGGTGGGAATCAGCCCCAGCATTTT	CASSPSGGNQPQHF
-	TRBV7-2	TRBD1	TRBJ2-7	TGTGCCAGCAGCTTCGATACCGGGACAGGGAGCGAGCAGTACTTC	CASSFDTGTGSEQYF
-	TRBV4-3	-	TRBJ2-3	TGCGCCAGCAGCCAAGAAGGGCTAGCAGGCACAGATACGCAGTATTTT	CASSQEGLAGTDTQYF
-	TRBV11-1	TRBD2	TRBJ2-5	TGTGCCAGCAGCTTAGGGACTAGACAAGAGACCCAGTACTTC	CASSLGTRQETQYF
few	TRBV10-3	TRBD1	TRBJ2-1	TGTGCCATCAGTGCTTCAGGGGGCGCCTACAATGAGCAGTTCTTC	CAISASGGAYNEQFF
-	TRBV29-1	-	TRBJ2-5	TGCAGCGTTTTTGGGAAATCCCAAGAGACCCAGTACTTC	CSVFGKSQETQYF
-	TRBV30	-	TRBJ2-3	TGTGCCTGGAGTGTCTCAGATACGCAGTATTTT	CAWSVSDTQYF
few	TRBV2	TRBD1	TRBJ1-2	TGTGCCAGCAGTCCGAGGGACAGGAACCCCTTAGGCTACACCTTC	CASSPRDRNPLGYTF
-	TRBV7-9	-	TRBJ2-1	TGTGCCAGCAGCTTAGGGGTTGGGGGGAACTCCTACAATGAGCAGTTCTTC	CASSLGVGGNSYNEQFF
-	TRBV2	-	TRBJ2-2	TGTGCCAGCAGTTGGGGGCGAGGTTTGGACACCGGGGAGCTGTTTTTT	CASSWGRGLDTGELFF
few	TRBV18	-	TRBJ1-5	TGTGCCAGCTCACCACTCGGGCAGAGGAATAGCAATCAGCCCCAGCATTTT	CASSPLGQRNSNQPQHF
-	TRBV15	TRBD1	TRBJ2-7	TGTGCCACCAGCAGAGTAGTGAGACAGGGCTTCTACGAGCAGTACTTC	CATSRVVRQGFYEQYF
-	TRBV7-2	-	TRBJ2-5	TGTGCCAGCAGCTTAGCGGGAGCCGAGTTAGAGACCCAGTACTTC	CASSLAGAELETQYF
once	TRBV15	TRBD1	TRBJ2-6	TGTGCCACCAGCAGGGACAGGGCTGGGGCCAACGTCCTGACTTTC	CATSRDRAGANVLTF
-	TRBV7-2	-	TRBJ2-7	TGTGCCAGCAGCTTAAGCTCCTACGAGCAGTACTTC	CASSLSSYEQYF
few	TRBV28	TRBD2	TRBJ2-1	TGTGCCAGCACAATCGGGAGGAGCGGGGGGCGGCAGTTCTTC	CASTIGRSGGRQFF
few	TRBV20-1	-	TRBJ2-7	TGCAGTGCTAGAGGGGTGGACGAGCAGTACTTC	CSARGVDEQYF
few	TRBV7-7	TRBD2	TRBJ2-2	TGTGCTAGCAGCCCCGCGGGACTAGCTTCAGGGGAGCTGTTTTTT	CASSPAGLASGELFF
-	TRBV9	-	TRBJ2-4	TGTGCCAGCAGCGTAGGGAGGAAAAACATTCAGTACTTC	CASSVGRKNIQYF
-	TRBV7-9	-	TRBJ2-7	TGTGCCAGCAGCGGGCGGGACTACGAGCAGTACTTC	CASSGRDYEQYF
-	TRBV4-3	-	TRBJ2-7	TGCGCCAGCAGCCGTACAGTAGCCTCCTACGAGCAGTACTTC	CASSRTVASYEQYF
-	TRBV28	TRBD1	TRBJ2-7	TGTGCCAGCAGCCCCGGGACAGGGAACTACGAGCAGTACTTC	CASSPGTGNYEQYF
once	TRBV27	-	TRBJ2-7	TGTGCCAGCAGCCTAACCTATGACTCCTACGAGCAGTACTTC	CASSLTYDSYEQYF
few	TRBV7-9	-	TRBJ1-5	TGTGCCAGCACCCTGTCCGACGGGGATCAGCCCCAGCATTTT	CASTLSDGDQPQHF
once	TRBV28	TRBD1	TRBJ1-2	TGTGCCAGCAGCGAGGGACAGGGCTATGGCTACACCTTC	CASSEGQGYGYTF
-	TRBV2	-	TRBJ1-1	TGTGCCAGCAGTGAATTTTCGGATACTGAAGCTTTCTTT	CASSEFSDTEAFF
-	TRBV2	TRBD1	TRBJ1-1	TGTGCCAGCAGTGAAGTGGTGACAGGGACGGGGCTCACTGAAGCTTTCTTT	CASSEVVTGTGLTEAFF
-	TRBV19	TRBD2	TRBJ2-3	TGTGCCAGTACTAATCTAGCGGGGGGCACAGATACGCAGTATTTT	CASTNLAGGTDTQYF
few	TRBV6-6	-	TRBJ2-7	TGTGCCAGCACCTTCCCCGAGCAGTACTTC	CASTFPEQYF
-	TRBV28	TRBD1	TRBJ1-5	TGTGCCAGCAGTTTATTTATTGGGACAGGGGCGAATAGCAATCAGCCCCAGCATTTT	CASSLFIGTGANSNQPQHF
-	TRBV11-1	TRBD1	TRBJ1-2	TGTGCCAGCAGCGACAGGGGCCTGGGAGGCTACACCTTC	CASSDRGLGGYTF